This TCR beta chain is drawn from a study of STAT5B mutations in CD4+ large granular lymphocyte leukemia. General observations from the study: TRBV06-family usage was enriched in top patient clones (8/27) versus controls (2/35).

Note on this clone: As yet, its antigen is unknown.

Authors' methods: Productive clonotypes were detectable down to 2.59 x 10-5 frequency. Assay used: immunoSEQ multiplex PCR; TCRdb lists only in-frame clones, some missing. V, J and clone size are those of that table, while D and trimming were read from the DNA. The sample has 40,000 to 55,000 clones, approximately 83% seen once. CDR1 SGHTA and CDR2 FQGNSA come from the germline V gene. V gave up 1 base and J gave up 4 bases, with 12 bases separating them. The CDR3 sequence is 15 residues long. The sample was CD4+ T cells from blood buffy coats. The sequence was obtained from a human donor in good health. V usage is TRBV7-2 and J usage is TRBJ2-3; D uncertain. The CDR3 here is CASSLVVIGSDTQYF. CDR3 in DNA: TGTGCCAGCAGCTTAGTTGTTATAGGATCAGATACGCAGTATTTT.